Below are 8 T cell receptor beta chains sequenced from a single sample in a study of blood T cell repertoires in COVID-19 (dated by TCRdb to 2020 to 2022). Library prep was done by the immunoSEQ multiplex PCR assay. TCRdb retrieved this table from immuneACCESS and kept in-frame rearrangements only. Not all clones are present; in checked studies, unresolved V genes account for under half, and no reason is known for the remainder. This sample comprises about 110,000 clones, around 78% of them detected only once. The top ten hold 18% of the sample. Sequencing was performed on peripheral blood. These receptors originate from a woman aged 55 to 70 with acute or convalescent COVID-19.

The V call is TRBV6-2 or TRBV6-3, the J call TRBJ2-5; weak D call: TRBD2 (6 bases). The V end lost 4 bases, the J end lost 4 bases, and 10 bases lay between the germline ends. The CDR3 has 13 residues. In germline, CDR1 is MNHEY, CDR2 SVGEGT. The CDR3 is CASSFGGLETQYF. The CDR3 DNA is TGTGCCAGCAGTTTCGGGGGATTAGAGACCCAGTACTTC.

The CDR3 sequence: CASSVVARDGIQYF. In DNA form, the CDR3 reads TGTGCCAGCAGCGTAGTTGCGCGGGACGGCATTCAGTACTTC. This chain uses TRBV9 with TRBJ2-4; possibly TRBD2 for D (6 bases). Germline CDR1 SGDLS, CDR2 YYNGEE. The CDR3 is 14 residues long. Trimming stripped 0 bases from V and 9 bases from J, with 13 bases between.

CDR3 in amino acids: CASTSPNQPQHF. The CDR3 DNA follows: TGTGCCAGCACCTCCCCCAATCAGCCCCAGCATTTT. The rearrangement links TRBV16 to TRBJ1-5; D call uncertain. V gave up 7 bases and J gave up 3 bases, with 7 bases separating them. Germline CDR1 reads KGHSY; CDR2 reads FQNENV. The CDR3 length is 12 residues.

The V gene is TRBV7-2, the J gene TRBJ2-1; 13 bases are shared with TRBD2. The ends lost 4 bases at V and 6 bases at J; junction bases unmatched: 6. CDR1 and CDR2 (germline): SGHTA, FQGNSA. The CDR3 loop spans 16 amino acids. The CDR3 nucleotides read TGTGCCAGCAGCTCCTCGGGACTAGCGGGAACCAATGAGCAGTTCTTC. It yields the protein CASSSSGLAGTNEQFF. The variable domain in full, completed from reference TRBV7-2 and TRBJ2-1, reads GAGVSQSPSNKVTEKGKDVELRCDPISGHTALYWYRQSLGQGLEFLIYFQGNSAPDKSGLPSDRFSAERTGGSVSTLTIQRTQQEDSAVYLCASSSSGLAGTNEQFFGPGTRLTVL.

The chain links TRBV6-5 to TRBJ1-1, with 7 bases identical to TRBD1. The CDR3 covers 12 residues. Germline-derived CDR1 and CDR2 are MNHEY and SVGAGI. Trimming removed 7 bases from V and 5 bases from J; junction bases left unmatched: 4. The CDR3 loop reads CASNRGSTEAFF. The DNA for the CDR3 is TGTGCCAGCAACAGGGGATCTACTGAAGCTTTCTTT.

The chain employs TRBV7-9 and TRBJ1-2; D call uncertain. Germline CDR1 SEHNR, CDR2 FQNEAQ (reference sequence). V was pared by 2 bases and J by 1 base, with 8 bases between. The CDR3 consists of 14 residues. The CDR3 is CASSLLPGNYGYTF. CDR3 coding DNA: TGTGCCAGCAGCTTACTCCCGGGTAACTATGGCTACACCTTC.

This clone came up a few times. This chain connects TRBV7-9 to TRBJ1-1; unclear D gene. Trimming removed 5 bases at V and 11 bases at J, with 15 bases between. CDR1 is SEHNR, CDR2 FQNEAQ, per germline (reference sequence). The CDR3 sequence is 12 residues long. The CDR3 coding sequence is TGTGCCAGCAGCCCCGGGTTTTCCGATGCTTTCTTT. Its translation: CASSPGFSDAFF.

This clone was seen only once. This sequence joins TRBV28 and TRBJ1-2; D ambiguous. V lost 5 bases, J lost 0 bases, and 13 bases lay in between. This CDR3 spans 15 amino acids. CDR1 is MDHEN and CDR2 is SYDVKM in the germline V gene. CDR3: CASSPVGVSNYGYTF. The CDR3 nucleotides read TGTGCCAGCAGTCCGGTCGGGGTATCTAACTATGGCTACACCTTC.